This entry concerns a single TCR beta chain. Its antigen is undetermined. Second-dose intervals of approximately 4 or approximately 12 weeks were pooled. The germline gives CDR1 MRHNA, CDR2 SNTAGT. There are 14 residues in the CDR3. V shed 4 bases and J shed 6 bases, with 13 bases lying between them. TCRdb's copy holds only in-frame clones and misses some; the assay was immunoSEQ multiplex PCR. Counted here are roughly 100,000 clones, roughly 88% occurring once; the ten biggest clones make up approximately 8%. The data are from a study of T cell responses to AZD1222 COVID-19 vaccine. Study-wide results and limits: Nearly half of spike-specific TCRs reportedly go after variant regions that carry no mutations. Females outnumbered males among donors, who were mostly white British; clonal diversity was possibly underestimated.

Sequencing was performed on peripheral blood, taken 28 days after the second AZD1222 dose. V gene TRBV6-4 combines with J gene TRBJ2-1; TRBD1 might be the D (6 bases). This receptor was taken from an adult who received the AZD1222 COVID-19 vaccine. CDR3 coding DNA: TGTGCCAGCAGTGTTTCAGGGGAGTTCAATGAGCAGTTCTTC. The encoded protein is CASSVSGEFNEQFF.